The clone carrying this T cell receptor beta chain was counted ten times or more. The target antigen is unknown. The V and J ends lost 11 bases and 8 bases respectively, with 21 bases between them. This CDR3 region has 13 residues. CDR1 SNHLY and CDR2 FYNNEI come from the germline V gene. This sample is part of a study of regulatory T cells in long-lasting Graves disease. Study-wide results and limits: Patients with persistent disease showed a bias toward TRBV28, TRBJ1-2 and TRBJ2-5.

With iRepertoire HTBI primers and Arm-PCR of CDR3 regions, TCR beta libraries were built. TCRdb recomputed calls from the multiplex PCR reads with MiXCR, one row per CDR3 protein. The table lists 650,000 to 850,000 distinct CDR3 sequences, 25% to 35% of them singletons, with under 50% in the top ten. Time point noted: persistent/refractory GD, antithyroid drugs over 5 years with positive TRAb. Scientists built the TCR library using RNA that was extracted from PBMCs. This material consisted of peripheral blood mononuclear cells (PBMCs), taken when the disease was refractory, from a patient treated with antithyroid drugs. The sequence came from a female donor with Graves disease. This chain connects TRBV2 to TRBJ1-1; maybe TRBD1 (6 bases). The CDR3 is CAAGFRGGAEAFF. DNA for the CDR3: TGTGCCGCCGGGTTCCGGGGGGGCGCGGAAGCTTTCTTT.